The rows below give T cell receptor beta chains drawn from one sample of a study of shared clonotypes between healthy human individuals. Profiling relied on immunoSEQ multiplex PCR, and the TCRdb table lists in-frame clones only, not all of them. The data show approximately 100,000 clones, about 68% seen once. Sequenced: memory CD8+ T cells sorted from blood. These receptors were taken from a man aged 30-40 years in good health. The CDR3 runs from the conserved cysteine through the conserved F or W. D genes are given only for firm matches. Clone size, where shown, is once, few, many, or a class for clones that have expanded.

>TRBV5-1|-|-|TRBJ2-5
TGCGCCAGCAGCTTAGTAAATGCAGAGACCCAGTACTTC
CASSLVNAETQYF
>TRBV20-1|-|-|TRBJ2-7
TGCAGTGCTAGCGGGAGCGAGCAGTACTTC
CSASGSEQYF
>TRBV9|many|-|TRBJ2-7
TGTGCCAGCGGATCCGGGACGAGCTCCTACGAGCAGTACTTC
CASGSGTSSYEQYF
>TRBV18|-|-|TRBJ2-7
TGTGCCAGCTCACCAGCAACGGGATCCTACGAGCAGTACTTC
CASSPATGSYEQYF
>TRBV13|-|TRBD1|TRBJ2-7
TGTGCCAGCAGCTGGGGACAGGGGATAACCTACGAGCAGTACTTC
CASSWGQGITYEQYF
>TRBV2|-|-|TRBJ1-2
TGTGCCACCGGTCGATCTCCTAACTATGGCTACACCTTC
CATGRSPNYGYTF
>TRBV18|-|-|TRBJ1-5
TGTGCCAGCTCGGCGGACAGCAATCAGCCCCAGCATTTT
CASSADSNQPQHF
>TRBV29-1|-|-|TRBJ1-5
TGCAGCGTTGGGGAGAATAGCAATCAGCCCCAGCATTTT
CSVGENSNQPQHF
>TRBV27|-|-|TRBJ1-2
TGTGCCAGCAGTTTACGGGGGCTTGATGGCTACACCTTC
CASSLRGLDGYTF
>TRBV28|-|-|TRBJ1-5
TGTGCCAGCAGTCTCCAGGGGCCGAACAATCAGCCCCAGCATTTT
CASSLQGPNNQPQHF
>TRBV7-2|-|-|TRBJ2-2
TGTGCCAGCAGCCCTCGTAGCGGTTCCACCGGGGAGCTGTTTTTT
CASSPRSGSTGELFF
>TRBV13|-|-|TRBJ1-5
TGTGCCAGCAGCCTCGGACATTCGCAGCCCCAGCATTTT
CASSLGHSQPQHF
>TRBV27|-|-|TRBJ1-1
TGTGCCAGCAGTTTAACCCCCCGGGTGAACACTGAAGCTTTCTTT
CASSLTPRVNTEAFF
>TRBV19|-|TRBD1|TRBJ2-2
TGTGCCAGCCAAGAGGGGGCCATGAACACCGGGGAGCTGTTTTTT
CASQEGAMNTGELFF
>TRBV27|-|-|TRBJ2-3
TGTGCCAGCGGCTGGAATGAAGATACGCAGTATTTT
CASGWNEDTQYF
>TRBV6-6|-|-|TRBJ2-7
TGTGCCAGCAGTTTAGGTCCGGCGGCTCACGAGCAGTACTTC
CASSLGPAAHEQYF
>TRBV2|few|-|TRBJ2-7
TGTGCCAGCAGTGCAAGCCGGGACAAAAACAAACACGAGCAGTACTTC
CASSASRDKNKHEQYF
>TRBV28|-|-|TRBJ2-1
TGTGCCACCTTTAGGATCCGGAATGAGCAGTTCTTC
CATFRIRNEQFF
>TRBV6-4|few|TRBD2|TRBJ2-3
TGTGCCAGCAGTGACAGGGGCGGGAGCGGCCCAGATACGCAGTATTTT
CASSDRGGSGPDTQYF
>TRBV7-9|-|TRBD1|TRBJ1-5
TGTGCCAGCAGCCCAGAGACAGGGGATCAGCCCCAGCATTTT
CASSPETGDQPQHF
>TRBV5-1|few|-|TRBJ2-1
TGCGCCAGCAGCTCGTATTCGGGAGATGAGCAGTTCTTC
CASSSYSGDEQFF
>TRBV18|few|-|TRBJ1-5
TGTGCCAGCTCACCAGGTCAGCCCCAGCATTTT
CASSPGQPQHF
>TRBV19|many|-|TRBJ1-2
TGTGCCAGTAGTATTTCAGGGGCCCTTGGTGGCTACACCTTC
CASSISGALGGYTF
>TRBV4-1|-|-|TRBJ1-2
TGCGCCAGCAGCCCTACGACAGGAGGTGGCTATGGCTACACCTTC
CASSPTTGGGYGYTF
>TRBV11-2|few|-|TRBJ1-2
TGTGCCAGCAGCTCCTTACAGGGCCGAGACTATGGCTACACCTTC
CASSSLQGRDYGYTF
>TRBV28|few|TRBD1|TRBJ1-3
TGTGCCAGCAGTTTGAGGGACAGGGGGCTTGGAAACACCATATATTTT
CASSLRDRGLGNTIYF
>TRBV5-1|-|-|TRBJ1-2
TGCGCCAGCAGCTTGTCGGGGGACGGTTATGGCTACACCTTC
CASSLSGDGYGYTF
>TRBV5-5|-|-|TRBJ1-5
TGTGGCGGGGGTACCAATCAGCCCCAGCATTTT
CGGGTNQPQHF
>TRBV28|few|-|TRBJ2-3
TGTGCCAGCAGCTGTTTCCCCCCCCAGGTAGCGGAGTGCACAGATACGCAGTATTTT
CASSCFPPQVAECTDTQYF
>TRBV5-6|-|-|TRBJ2-7
TGTGCCAGCAGCCCCGGGGGAGGACCCGAGCAGTACTTC
CASSPGGGPEQYF
>TRBV27|-|TRBD1|TRBJ1-2
TGTGCCAGCAGTTCAATCAGGGGGCAAACCAACTATGGCTACACCTTC
CASSSIRGQTNYGYTF
>TRBV2|-|TRBD2|TRBJ2-1
TGTGCCAGCAGTTCGGGACTAGCGGTTTACAATGAGCAGTTCTTC
CASSSGLAVYNEQFF
>TRBV9|-|-|TRBJ2-2
TGTGCCAGCAGCGTAGCCGGGGTAGAAGGGGAGCTGTTTTTT
CASSVAGVEGELFF
>TRBV5-6|few|-|TRBJ1-5
TGTGCCAGCAGCTTTTTCCTCAGCAATCAGCCCCAGCATTTT
CASSFFLSNQPQHF
>TRBV14|-|TRBD2|TRBJ2-1
TGTGCCAGCAGCCAAGTACTAGCGGGAGACAATGAGCAGTTCTTC
CASSQVLAGDNEQFF
>TRBV9|-|-|TRBJ1-2
TGTGCCAGCAGCGTAGGTTCCGGTCGGAGCGGCTACACCTTC
CASSVGSGRSGYTF
>TRBV6-1|-|TRBD1|TRBJ2-7
TGTGCCAGCAGTGCCTCGACAGGGGGCTACGAGCAGTACTTC
CASSASTGGYEQYF
>TRBV6-5|-|TRBD1|TRBJ1-5
TGTGCCAGCAGCCAACAGGGGTTCGGGGATCAGCCCCAGCATTTT
CASSQQGFGDQPQHF
>TRBV4-2|-|TRBD1|TRBJ1-2
TGTGCCAGCAGCCTCAACCAGGGGGCTGGCGGCTACACCTTC
CASSLNQGAGGYTF
>TRBV11-2|-|-|TRBJ2-7
TGTGCCAGCAGCTTGATGGGTTCCAGCTCCTACGAGCAGTACTTC
CASSLMGSSSYEQYF